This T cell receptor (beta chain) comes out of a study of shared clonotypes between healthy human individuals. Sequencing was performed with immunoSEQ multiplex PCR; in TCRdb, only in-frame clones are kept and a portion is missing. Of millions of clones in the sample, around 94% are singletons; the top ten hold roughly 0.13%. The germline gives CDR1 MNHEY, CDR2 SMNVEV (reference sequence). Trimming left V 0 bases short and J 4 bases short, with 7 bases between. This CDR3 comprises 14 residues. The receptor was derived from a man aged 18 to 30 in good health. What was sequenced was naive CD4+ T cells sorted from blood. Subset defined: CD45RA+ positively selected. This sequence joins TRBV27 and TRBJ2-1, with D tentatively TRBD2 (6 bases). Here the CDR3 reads CASSLSGGYNEQFF. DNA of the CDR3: TGTGCCAGCAGTTTATCGGGGGGTTACAATGAGCAGTTCTTC.